Shown below are 19 T cell receptor beta chains from a single sample sequenced in a study of blood T cell repertoires in COVID-19 (dated by TCRdb to about 2020). Libraries were built with the immunoSEQ multiplex PCR assay. TCRdb retrieved this table from immuneACCESS and kept in-frame rearrangements only. Not all clones are present; in checked studies, unresolved V genes account for under half, and no reason is known for the remainder. The sample includes 200,000 or so clones, with around nine tenths observed a single time. Clones ranked in the top ten supply 2% to 2.5% of the sample. The sample consisted of peripheral blood. The source of these receptors is a man between 70 and 80 years old with active or convalescent COVID-19.

The J gene is TRBJ2-7, the V gene TRBV21-1; TRBD1, the table's D call, was not compared with the DNA. TRBV21-1 is labeled a pseudogene. The CDR3 sequence is 16 residues long. CDR3 nucleotide sequence: TGTGCCAGCAGCGAGACGTTACAGGGGAGAGCCTACGAGCAGTACTTC. It is translated as CASSETLQGRAYEQYF.

This rearrangement joins TRBV6-5 to TRBJ1-1; D is undetermined. The V end was cut by 3 bases, the J end by 7 bases, with 12 bases between. This CDR3 spans 13 amino acids. Germline V CDR1 and CDR2: MNHEY, SVGAGI. In DNA form, the CDR3 reads TGTGCCAGCAGTTATCTCCGAGGAGTTGAAGCTTTCTTT. Its protein product is CASSYLRGVEAFF.

The count of this clone is one. This chain uses TRBV19 with TRBJ1-5; 7 bases fit TRBD1. CDR3 size: 15 residues. Unmatched junction bases numbered 10, after V lost 7 bases and J lost 4 bases. Germline lookup yields CDR1 LNHDA and CDR2 SQIVND (reference sequence). Here the CDR3 reads CASNPRQGWNQPQHF. The CDR3 DNA is TGTGCCAGTAACCCCCGACAGGGTTGGAATCAGCCCCAGCATTTT.

The rearrangement links TRBV15 to TRBJ2-7; possible D gene TRBD1, 6 bases. The germline V gene has CDR1 LNHNV and CDR2 YYDKDF (reference sequence). The CDR3 has 16 residues. V gave up 1 base and J gave up 1 base, with 14 bases separating them. CDR3 sequence reads: CATSRGSGTPSYEQYF. DNA of the CDR3: TGTGCCACCAGCAGAGGTTCCGGGACACCATCCTACGAGCAGTACTTC.

This chain connects TRBV11-2 to TRBJ1-4; TRBD1 matches at 11 bases. Germline V gives CDR1 SGHAT, CDR2 FQNNGV. J was trimmed by 13 bases and V by 3 bases; bases with no gene match: 4. The CDR3 consists of 13 residues. The CDR3 is CASSFPGQGGLFF. The CDR3 DNA reads as TGTGCCAGCAGCTTCCCGGGACAGGGGGGACTGTTTTTT. Full variable domain (rest looked up from reference TRBV11-2 and TRBJ1-4): EAGVAQSPRYKIIEKRQSVAFWCNPISGHATLYWYQQILGQGPKLLIQFQNNGVVDDSQLPKDRFSAERLKGVDSTLKIQPAKLEDSAVYLCASSFPGQGGLFFGSGTQLSVL.

The chain is built from TRBV5-1 and TRBJ2-2, with D perhaps TRBD2 (5 bases). In germline, CDR1 is SGHRS, CDR2 YFSETQ. This CDR3 is 16 amino acids long. Trimming removed 0 bases from V and 7 bases from J, with 16 bases in between. The CDR3 reads CASSLDPSGVGGELFF. The CDR3 DNA sequence: TGCGCCAGCAGCTTGGACCCTTCCGGGGTTGGCGGGGAGCTGTTTTTT.

The chain is built from TRBV11-2 and TRBJ2-1; D remains ambiguous. The CDR3 is made up of 14 amino acids. Germline V gives CDR1 SGHAT, CDR2 FQNNGV. V was trimmed by 0 bases and J by 8 bases, leaving 11 bases between them. CDR3 bases: TGTGCCAGCAGCTTAGACAGGAATAGAGATGAGCAGTTCTTC. Translating gives CASSLDRNRDEQFF. The full variable domain, its missing parts supplied by reference TRBV11-2 and TRBJ2-1, is EAGVAQSPRYKIIEKRQSVAFWCNPISGHATLYWYQQILGQGPKLLIQFQNNGVVDDSQLPKDRFSAERLKGVDSTLKIQPAKLEDSAVYLCASSLDRNRDEQFFGPGTRLTVL.

This CDR3 reads CASSATGGRDGYTF. CDR3 coding DNA: TGTGCCAGCAGTGCGACAGGGGGCCGGGATGGCTACACCTTC. The genes are TRBV2 and TRBJ1-2; TRBD1 matches at 10 bases. Trimming removed 4 bases from V and 6 bases from J; junction bases left unmatched: 5. CDR1 and CDR2 from the germline V gene are SNHLY and FYNNEI. The CDR3 has 14 amino acids.

This chain joins TRBV29-1 and TRBJ2-1, with a tentative D call TRBD1 (7 bases). Between the trimmed V and J ends, which lost 4 bases and 8 bases, there was a span of 15 bases. CDR1 and CDR2 from the germline V gene are SQVTM and ANQGSEA. The CDR3 contains 13 residues. CDR3 sequence: CSVVEGANYEQFF. CDR3 nucleotides: TGCAGCGTTGTGGAGGGGGCTAATTATGAGCAGTTCTTC.

Only one count was recorded for this clone. This rearrangement joins TRBV7-2 to TRBJ2-1, with 9 bases identical to TRBD1. V dropped 2 bases and J dropped 4; count of bases not matched to a gene: 6. Per the germline V gene, CDR1 is SGHTA and CDR2 is FQGNSA. The CDR3 has 16 residues. CDR3 region: CASSLLGQGYYNEQFF. Here the CDR3 DNA reads TGTGCCAGCAGCTTACTGGGACAGGGTTATTACAATGAGCAGTTCTTC.

This clone was detected once. This chain links TRBV6-2 or TRBV6-3 with TRBJ1-2, with 7 nucleotides matching TRBD1. The trim removed 6 bases at V and 4 bases at J, leaving 8 bases unmatched. Germline loops: CDR1 MNHEY, CDR2 SVGEGT. This CDR3 has 14 residues. CDR3 region: CASRYRGHSYGYTF. DNA for the CDR3: TGTGCCAGCAGATACAGGGGACACTCCTATGGCTACACCTTC.

The V and J genes are TRBV5-8 and TRBJ2-2, with 14 bases lining up with TRBD2. The J segment lost 4 bases and the V segment lost 0 bases, leaving 2 bases of the junction unmatched. Germline V CDR1 and CDR2: SGHTS, YDEGEE. This CDR3 has 17 residues. The CDR3 loop is CASSLGTSGRSTGELFF. The DNA for the CDR3 is TGTGCCAGCAGCTTGGGGACTAGCGGGAGGAGCACCGGGGAGCTGTTTTTT.

V and J are TRBV10-3 and TRBJ2-2; 8 nucleotides agree with TRBD2. V gave up 3 bases and J gave up 4 bases; unmatched junction bases: 7. Germline-derived CDR1 and CDR2 are ENHRY and SYGVKD. This CDR3 region has 16 residues. This CDR3 reads CAISERTSGATGELFF. As DNA, the CDR3 is TGTGCCATCAGTGAAAGAACTAGCGGAGCCACCGGGGAGCTGTTTTTT.

This chain links TRBV11-2 with TRBJ2-3, with 9 bases identical to TRBD2. The CDR3 consists of 16 residues. V lost 6 bases, J lost 6 bases, and 13 bases stayed unmatched. Germline loops: CDR1 SGHAT, CDR2 FQNNGV. CDR3 amino acids: CASRIGLAIPRDTQYF. Written as DNA, the CDR3 is TGTGCCAGCAGAATCGGACTAGCGATACCTCGGGATACGCAGTATTTT.

The V call is TRBV28, the J call TRBJ1-2; the D gene is possibly TRBD1 (6 bases). The CDR3 is made up of 12 amino acids. V dropped 6 bases and J dropped 8 bases, with 13 bases sitting between them. Germline V gene data show CDR1 as MDHEN and CDR2 as SYDVKM. The CDR3 nucleotides are TGTGCCAGCAGAACAGGGAATAGGGGCTACACCTTC. Its protein product is CASRTGNRGYTF.

The J gene is TRBJ2-2, the V gene TRBV4-3, with TRBD2 matching over 16 bases. Trimming removed 5 bases from V and 3 bases from J; junction bases left unmatched: 3. This CDR3 contains 17 residues. Germline V gene lookup returns CDR1 LGHNA and CDR2 YSLEER. This chain's CDR3 is CASSGTSGRAYTGELFF. As DNA, the CDR3 is TGCGCCAGCAGCGGGACTAGCGGGAGGGCTTACACCGGGGAGCTGTTTTTT.

The J gene is TRBJ2-3, the V gene TRBV7-2; D not resolved. V was shortened by 5 bases and J by 2 bases, with 11 bases between the two germline ends. The CDR3 is 14 residues long. The germline gives CDR1 SGHTA, CDR2 FQGNSA. CDR3 loop: CASSLRSPTDTQYF. The CDR3 DNA follows: TGTGCCAGCAGCCTAAGGAGTCCCACAGATACGCAGTATTTT.

The chain recombines TRBV6-5 with TRBJ1-1; 11 bases map to TRBD1. The CDR3 extends over 13 amino acids. The V segment lost 7 bases and the J segment 7 bases; nucleotides outside the gene matches: 5. Germline CDR1 MNHEY, CDR2 SVGAGI. This chain's CDR3 is CASTVGTGGEAFF. The CDR3 DNA follows: TGTGCCAGCACCGTCGGGACAGGGGGTGAAGCTTTCTTT.

The V call is TRBV7-9, the J call TRBJ1-5, with 7 bases that match TRBD1. J gave up 3 bases and V 5 bases, and 7 bases lay outside the gene matches. The CDR3 contains 15 residues. Germline CDR1 and CDR2: SEHNR and FQNEAQ (reference sequence). The CDR3 DNA is TGTGCCAGCAGCCGTTCGACAGGGTACAATCAGCCCCAGCATTTT. Protein sequence: CASSRSTGYNQPQHF. Using reference TRBV7-9 and TRBJ1-5 for the parts outside the CDR3, the full variable domain is DTGVSQNPRHKITKRGQNVTFRCDPISEHNRLYWYRQTLGQGPEFLTYFQNEAQLEKSRLLSDRFSAERPKGSFSTLEIQRTEQGDSAMYLCASSRSTGYNQPQHFGDGTRLSIL.